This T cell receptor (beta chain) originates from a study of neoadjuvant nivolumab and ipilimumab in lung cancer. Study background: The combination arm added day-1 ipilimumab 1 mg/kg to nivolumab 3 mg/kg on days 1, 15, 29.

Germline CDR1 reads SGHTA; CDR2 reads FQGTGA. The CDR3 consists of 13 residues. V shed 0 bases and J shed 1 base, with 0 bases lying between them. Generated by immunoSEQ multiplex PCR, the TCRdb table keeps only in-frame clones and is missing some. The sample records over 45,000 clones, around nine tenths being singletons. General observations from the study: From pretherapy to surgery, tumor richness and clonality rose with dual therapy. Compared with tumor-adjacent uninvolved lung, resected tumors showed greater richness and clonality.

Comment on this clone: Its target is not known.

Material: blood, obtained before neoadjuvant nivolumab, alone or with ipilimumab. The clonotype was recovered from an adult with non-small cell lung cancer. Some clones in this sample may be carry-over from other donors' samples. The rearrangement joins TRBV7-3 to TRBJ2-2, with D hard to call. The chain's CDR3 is CASSLTNTGELFF. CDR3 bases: TGTGCCAGCAGCTTAACGAACACCGGGGAGCTGTTTTTT.